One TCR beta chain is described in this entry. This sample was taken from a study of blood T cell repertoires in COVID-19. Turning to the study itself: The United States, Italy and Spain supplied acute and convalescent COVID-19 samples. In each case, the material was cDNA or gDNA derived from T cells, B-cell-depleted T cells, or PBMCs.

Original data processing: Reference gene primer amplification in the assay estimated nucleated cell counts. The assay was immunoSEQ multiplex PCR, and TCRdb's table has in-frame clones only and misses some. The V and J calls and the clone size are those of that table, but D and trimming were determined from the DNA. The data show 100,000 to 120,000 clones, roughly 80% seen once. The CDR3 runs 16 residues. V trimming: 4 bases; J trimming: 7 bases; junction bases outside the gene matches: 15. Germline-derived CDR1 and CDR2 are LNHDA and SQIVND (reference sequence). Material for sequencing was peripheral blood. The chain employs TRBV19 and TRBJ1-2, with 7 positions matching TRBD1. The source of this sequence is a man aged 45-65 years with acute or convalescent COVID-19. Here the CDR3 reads CASSTDRVWDASGYTF. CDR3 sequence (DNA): TGTGCCAGTAGTACCGACAGGGTTTGGGACGCGAGTGGCTACACCTTC.